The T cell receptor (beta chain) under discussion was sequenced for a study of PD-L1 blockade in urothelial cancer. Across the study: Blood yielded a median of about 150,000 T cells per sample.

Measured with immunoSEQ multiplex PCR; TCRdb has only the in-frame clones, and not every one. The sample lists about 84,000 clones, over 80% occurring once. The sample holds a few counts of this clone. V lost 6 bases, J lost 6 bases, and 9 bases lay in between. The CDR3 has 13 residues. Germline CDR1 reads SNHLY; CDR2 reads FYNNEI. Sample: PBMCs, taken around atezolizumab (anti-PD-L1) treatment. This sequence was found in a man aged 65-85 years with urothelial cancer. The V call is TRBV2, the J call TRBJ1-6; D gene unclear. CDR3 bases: TGTGCCAGCAGCGGGGATGGTAATTCACCCCTCCACTTT. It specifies CASSGDGNSPLHF.